This paragraph reports one T cell receptor beta chain. The data belong to a study of blood T cell repertoires in COVID-19. Study-wide background: The United States, Italy and Spain supplied acute and convalescent COVID-19 samples. Sources were T cells, B-cell-depleted T cells, or PBMCs; the material itself was cDNA or gDNA.

With V trimmed by 6 bases and J by 4 bases, 9 bases remained unmatched. The CDR3 sequence is 15 residues long. Germline CDR1 LNHDA, CDR2 SQIVND (reference sequence). Authors' data handling: Amplified reference gene primers provided the basis for estimating nucleated cell counts. Assay used: immunoSEQ multiplex PCR; TCRdb lists only in-frame clones, some missing. V and J calls and clone size come straight from that table; D and trimming were deduced from the DNA. Altogether over 150,000 clones are present, 75% to 90% being singletons, with the ten largest covering less than 3.5%. The V and J genes are TRBV19 and TRBJ1-5; TRBD1 matches 7 bases. The specimen was peripheral blood. This receptor was identified in a woman aged 55 to 70 with acute or convalescent COVID-19. CDR3 loop: CASREGPRGNQPQHF. The CDR3 DNA reads as TGTGCCAGTAGGGAGGGCCCCAGGGGGAATCAGCCCCAGCATTTT.